This T cell receptor beta chain was sequenced in a study of Graves' ophthalmopathy and Graves' hyperthyroidism. Looked up from germline, CDR1 is GTSNPN and CDR2 is SVGIG (reference sequence). CDR3 length equals 15 residues. Trimming cost V 0 bases and J 5 bases, with 16 bases left between them. Pregnant or lactating patients and those with other autoimmune diseases or uncontrolled infections were excluded. Each diagnosis was determined on the basis of clinical symptoms, serum thyroxine, TRAb, thyroid ultrasound and orbital computed tomography. This clonotype has at least ten counts. Its antigen is undetermined. Broader study findings: Ophthalmopathy versus stable hyperthyroidism: 13-signature model gave about 87% sensitivity, less than 83% specificity.

The authors amplified TCR beta CDR3 regions from RNA transcripts. RT-PCR in the first round used HTBI primers; a second-round multiplex PCR followed. TCRdb called the multiplex PCR reads again in MiXCR, with one record for every CDR3 protein. This table has fewer than 400,000 distinct CDR3 sequences, roughly 18% appearing once. Sequencing used peripheral blood. This chain uses TRBV30 with TRBJ2-5, with a weak D call TRBD2 (6 bases). This TCR derives from a woman under 30 with Graves' ophthalmopathy. As DNA, the CDR3 is TGTGCCTGGAGTGTAGGGAATCTCCGGGGGGAGACCCAGTACTTC. The encoded protein is CAWSVGNLRGETQYF.